The clone carrying this T cell receptor beta chain was seen a handful of times. This sample was included in a study of identical twins. A universal primer binding site was introduced by template switching. The final cDNA contained unique molecular identifiers. TCRdb recomputed calls from the 5' RACE reads with MiXCR, one row per CDR3 protein. This table has some 500,000 distinct CDR3 sequences, just under 10% appearing once. Trimming removed 6 bases from V and 2 bases from J, with 14 bases in between. The CDR3 length is 13 residues. Germline V gene data show CDR1 as SQVTM and CDR2 as ANQGSEA. The same sample was also studied in work on yellow fever vaccine responses in identical twins.

The sequenced sample was PBMCs. V usage is TRBV29-1 and J usage is TRBJ2-7, with D perhaps being TRBD1 or TRBD2 (6 bases each). This TCR derives from a woman in her late teens or twenties in good health. CDR3 amino acids: CSVIEGGAYEQYF. The CDR3 DNA reads as TGCAGCGTAATAGAGGGGGGTGCCTACGAGCAGTACTTC.